This T cell receptor (beta chain) was profiled in a study of control samples from healthy donors and cancer patients. Trimming cost V 4 bases and J 3 bases, with 13 bases left between them. The CDR3 covers 14 residues. The germline CDR1 and CDR2 sequences are SGHNT and YYREEE (reference sequence). A single count supports this clone. TCRdb's table, derived via immunoSEQ multiplex PCR, lists solely in-frame clones and lacks some. In the table there are tens of thousands of clones, more than 90% of which are singletons. V is TRBV5-4 and J is TRBJ1-1; D call uncertain. The receptor's source is a man aged 30 to 39 with colorectal cancer. The material sequenced was PBMCs. CDR3 residues: CASSPDGHYTEAFF. Here the CDR3 DNA reads TGTGCCAGCAGCCCGGATGGTCATTACACTGAAGCTTTCTTT.